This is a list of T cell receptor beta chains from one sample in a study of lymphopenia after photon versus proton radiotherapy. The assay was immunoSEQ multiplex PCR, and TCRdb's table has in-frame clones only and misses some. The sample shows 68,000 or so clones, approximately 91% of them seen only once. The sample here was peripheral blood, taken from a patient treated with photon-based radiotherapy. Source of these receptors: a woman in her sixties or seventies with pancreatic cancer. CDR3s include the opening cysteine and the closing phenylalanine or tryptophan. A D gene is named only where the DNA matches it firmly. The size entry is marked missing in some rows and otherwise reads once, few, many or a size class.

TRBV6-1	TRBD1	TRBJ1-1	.	CASRGTGRNTEAFF	TGTGCCAGCAGGGGGACAGGAAGGAACACTGAAGCTTTCTTT
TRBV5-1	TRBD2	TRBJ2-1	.	CASSSGLAGEGEQFF	TGCGCCAGCAGCTCAGGACTAGCGGGAGAGGGTGAGCAGTTCTTC
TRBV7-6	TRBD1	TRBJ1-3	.	CASSGGQGSGNTIYF	TGTGCCAGCAGCGGGGGACAGGGCTCTGGAAACACCATATATTTT
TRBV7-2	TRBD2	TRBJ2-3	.	CASGGFTSVTDTQYF	TGTGCCAGCGGGGGGTTCACTAGCGTCACAGATACGCAGTATTTT
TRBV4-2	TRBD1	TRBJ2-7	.	CASSHSRDSSYEQYF	TGTGCCAGCAGCCACTCCCGGGACAGCTCCTACGAGCAGTACTTC
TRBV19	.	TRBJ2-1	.	CASSIAEGHNEQFF	TGTGCCAGTAGTATAGCGGAGGGACACAATGAGCAGTTCTTC
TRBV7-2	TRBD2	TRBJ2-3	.	CASSLGSSGSSDTQYF	TGTGCCAGCAGCTTAGGGTCTAGCGGGAGTTCGGATACGCAGTATTTT
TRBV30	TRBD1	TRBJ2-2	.	CAWRDRGIDTGELFF	TGTGCCTGGAGGGACAGGGGGATTGACACCGGGGAGCTGTTTTTT
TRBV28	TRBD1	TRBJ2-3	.	CASTTRTGGGDTQYF	TGTGCCAGCACCACACGGACAGGGGGCGGGGATACGCAGTATTTT
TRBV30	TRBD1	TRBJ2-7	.	CAWTNDRGGEQYF	TGTGCCTGGACCAACGACAGGGGTGGGGAGCAGTACTTC
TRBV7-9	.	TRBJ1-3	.	CASSFSEGGNTIYF	TGTGCCAGCAGCTTTTCGGAGGGCGGAAACACCATATATTTT
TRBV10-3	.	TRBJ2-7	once	CAISESGIYEQYF	TGTGCCATCAGTGAGTCCGGTATCTACGAGCAGTACTTC
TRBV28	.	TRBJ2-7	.	CASGRKAGEQYF	TGTGCCAGCGGGAGAAAGGCAGGCGAGCAGTACTTC
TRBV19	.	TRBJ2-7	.	CASSSRPSDEQYF	TGTGCCAGTAGTTCCCGTCCGTCCGACGAGCAGTACTTC
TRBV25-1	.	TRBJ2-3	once	CASSDPGTDTQYF	TGTGCCAGCAGTGACCCGGGCACAGATACGCAGTATTTT
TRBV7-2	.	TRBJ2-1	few	CASSLARAGGQQFF	TGTGCCAGCAGCTTAGCGCGGGCGGGTGGGCAGCAGTTCTTC
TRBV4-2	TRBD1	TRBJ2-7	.	CASSQTGQGIEQYF	TGTGCCAGCAGCCAAACGGGACAGGGGATCGAGCAGTACTTC
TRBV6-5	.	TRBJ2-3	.	CASSYSVPPGTDTQYF	TGTGCCAGCAGTTACTCGGTCCCTCCGGGGACAGATACGCAGTATTTT
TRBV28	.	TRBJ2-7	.	CASSRGQFYEQYF	TGTGCCAGCAGCCGAGGACAGTTCTACGAGCAGTACTTC
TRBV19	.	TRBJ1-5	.	CASSIGMGQPQHF	TGTGCCAGTAGTATTGGTATGGGTCAGCCCCAGCATTTT
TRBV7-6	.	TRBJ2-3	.	CATSLADGHTDTQYF	TGTGCCACGTCCTTGGCGGACGGACACACAGATACGCAGTATTTT
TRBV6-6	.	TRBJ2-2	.	CASSYFAGTGELFF	TGTGCCAGCAGTTACTTCGCGGGCACCGGGGAGCTGTTTTTT
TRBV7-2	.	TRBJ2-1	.	CASSLNLPHEQFF	TGTGCCAGCAGCTTAAACTTGCCCCATGAGCAGTTCTTC
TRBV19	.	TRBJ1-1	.	CASSKGYTEAFF	TGTGCCAGTAGTAAGGGTTACACTGAAGCTTTCTTT
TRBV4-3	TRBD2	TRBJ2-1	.	CASSRGTSGRAGEQFF	TGCGCCAGCAGCCGTGGGACTAGCGGGAGGGCGGGGGAGCAGTTCTTC
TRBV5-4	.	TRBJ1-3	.	CASSTGGSPSGNTIYF	TGTGCCAGCAGCACGGGAGGGTCCCCCTCTGGAAACACCATATATTTT
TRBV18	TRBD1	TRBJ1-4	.	CASSPRGQAWNEKLFF	TGTGCCAGCTCACCACGGGGACAGGCATGGAATGAAAAACTGTTTTTT
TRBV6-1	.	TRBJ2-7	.	CASSEEDYEQYF	TGTGCCAGCAGTGAAGAGGACTACGAGCAGTACTTC
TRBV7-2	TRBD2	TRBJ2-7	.	CASSATSGGYEQYF	TGTGCCAGCAGCGCTACTAGCGGGGGCTACGAGCAGTACTTC
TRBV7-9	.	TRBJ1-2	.	CASSRGGYGYTF	TGTGCCAGCAGCCGGGGGGGCTATGGCTACACCTTC
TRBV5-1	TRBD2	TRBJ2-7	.	CASSLGTSGRQYF	TGCGCCAGCAGCTTGGGGACTAGCGGGCGACAGTACTTC
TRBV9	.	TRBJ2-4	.	CASSPHQGIQYF	TGTGCCAGCAGCCCCCATCAGGGCATTCAGTACTTC
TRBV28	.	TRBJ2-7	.	CASSLRGAPREQYF	TGTGCCAGCAGTTTAAGGGGGGCCCCCCGGGAGCAGTACTTC
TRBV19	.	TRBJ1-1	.	CASSRTSPEAFF	TGTGCCAGTAGTAGAACCTCTCCTGAAGCTTTCTTT
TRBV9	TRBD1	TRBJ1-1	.	CASSPRRQGSEAFF	TGTGCCAGCAGCCCAAGACGACAGGGCTCGGAAGCTTTCTTT
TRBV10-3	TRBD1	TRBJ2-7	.	CAISLYPTGEGEQYF	TGTGCCATCAGTCTTTACCCAACAGGGGAAGGGGAGCAGTACTTC
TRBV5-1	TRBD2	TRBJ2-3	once	CASSAGLRGQGLAGPRTDTQYF	TGCGCCAGCAGCGCGGGGTTGAGAGGACAGGGACTAGCGGGGCCTCGCACAGATACGCAGTATTTT
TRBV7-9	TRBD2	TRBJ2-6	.	CASTPSGGAGSGANVLTF	TGTGCCAGCACCCCCTCGGGAGGGGCCGGATCTGGGGCCAACGTCCTGACTTTC
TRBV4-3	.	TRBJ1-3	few	CASSQDSLSGNTIYF	TGCGCCAGCAGCCAAGACAGTCTCTCTGGAAACACCATATATTTT
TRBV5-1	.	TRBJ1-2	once	CASSSTGGSGNYGYTF	TGCGCCAGCAGCTCCACCGGGGGCTCAGGGAACTATGGCTACACCTTC
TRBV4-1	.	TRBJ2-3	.	CASSQPLRGRGTDTQYF	TGCGCCAGCAGCCAACCGCTCCGGGGGCGTGGCACAGATACGCAGTATTTT
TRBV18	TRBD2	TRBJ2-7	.	CASSPSSGLAPYEQYF	TGTGCCAGCTCACCCTCTTCGGGACTAGCCCCCTACGAGCAGTACTTC
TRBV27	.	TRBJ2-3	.	CASSLIDTQYF	TGTGCCAGCAGTTTAATAGATACGCAGTATTTT
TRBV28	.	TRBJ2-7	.	CASSTYEQYF	TGTGCCAGCAGTACTTACGAGCAGTACTTC
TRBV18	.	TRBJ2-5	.	CASSPDNQETQYF	TGTGCCAGCTCACCAGATAACCAAGAGACCCAGTACTTC
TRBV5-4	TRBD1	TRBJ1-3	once	CASSASPGQDFGNTIYF	TGTGCCAGCAGCGCCTCTCCGGGACAGGATTTTGGAAACACCATATATTTT